The clone carrying this T cell receptor (beta chain) was counted only a few times. Sequencing targeted expressed TCRB transcripts, as all isolated RNA had been reverse transcribed. The data were produced by immunoSEQ multiplex PCR, yet TCRdb's version contains in-frame clones alone and is incomplete. This sample yields more than 120,000 clones, of which more than 9% are seen a single time; less than 1.5% belongs to the top ten. The data belong to a study of beta chain features in type 1 diabetes. On average, the one heparinised blood draw given by each donor was approximately 100 mL. CD45RO/CCR7/CD25/CD127/CD95/CD27 staining was used to isolate CD4+ naive, central memory, regulatory and stem cell-like memory cells by sorting. The CDR3 is 15 residues long. Germline V gene sequence: CDR1 LNHDA, CDR2 SQIVND (reference sequence). V lost 6 bases, J lost 4 bases, and 7 bases stayed unmatched.

The TCR originated in a man between 18 and 29 years old in good health. J is TRBJ2-5 and V is TRBV19; 11 positions match TRBD2. Input material: naive CD4+ T cells from blood. The CDR3 here is CASRNSGGARETQYF. The DNA of the CDR3 is TGTGCCAGTAGGAATAGCGGGGGGGCGAGAGAGACCCAGTACTTC.